The entry that follows covers one TCR beta chain sequence. Its antigen is currently unknown. These data originate in a study of cytomegalovirus exposure and HLA in healthy donors. Study in general: The early release's HLA-typed donors yielded 78 million or so unique TCRs.

Primers: 60 Vbeta forward and 13 Jbeta reverse. Only in-frame clones appear in the TCRdb table, and some are missing; sequencing was by immunoSEQ multiplex PCR. The sample has tens of thousands of clones; approximately 70% are singletons. The ends were cut back, 6 bases at V and 1 base at J, with 9 bases in the middle. CDR1 SGHVS and CDR2 FNYEAQ come from the germline V gene. The CDR3 is 13 residues long. Broader study findings: Under in vitro conditions, a few CMV-associated chains were confirmed as specific for CMV antigens. Reports indicated that the classifier achieved high specificity and sensitivity in diagnosing cytomegalovirus status. For most TCR beta V segments, an earlier analysis put the productive rate at about 87% or about 30% of the time.

This TCR came from a male donor in good health and CMV-seropositive. V gene TRBV7-6 combines with J gene TRBJ2-5; TRBD2 might be the D (5 bases). Material: PBMCs. The CDR3 loop reads CASSFSVQETQYF. The CDR3 DNA reads as TGTGCCAGCAGTTTTAGCGTCCAAGAGACCCAGTACTTC.